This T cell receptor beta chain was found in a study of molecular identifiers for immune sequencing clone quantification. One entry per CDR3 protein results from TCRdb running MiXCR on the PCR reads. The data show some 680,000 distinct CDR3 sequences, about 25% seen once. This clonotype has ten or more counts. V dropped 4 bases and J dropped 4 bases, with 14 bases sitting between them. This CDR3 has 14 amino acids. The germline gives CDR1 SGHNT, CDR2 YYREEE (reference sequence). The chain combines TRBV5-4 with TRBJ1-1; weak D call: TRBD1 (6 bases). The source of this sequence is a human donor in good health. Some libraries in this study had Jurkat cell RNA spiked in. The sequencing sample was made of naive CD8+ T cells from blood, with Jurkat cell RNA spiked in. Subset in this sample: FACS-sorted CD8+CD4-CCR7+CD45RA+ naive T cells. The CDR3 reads CASSAGTGFTEAFF. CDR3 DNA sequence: TGTGCCAGCAGCGCCGGCACAGGGTTCACTGAAGCTTTCTTT.